This T cell receptor (beta chain) was profiled in a study of early T cells in non-severe SARS-CoV-2 infection. On the study more broadly: Sequencing of bulk RNA from unsorted whole blood was done, without chain pairing.

V lost 5 bases, J lost 5 bases, and 3 bases stayed unmatched. This CDR3 spans 14 amino acids. From germline, CDR1 is SGHNT and CDR2 YENEEA. This clonotype was picked up many times. Individual cDNA molecules each received unique molecular identifiers attached to them. TCRdb reprocessed the 5' RACE reads via MiXCR and lists one record per CDR3 protein. The table has tens of thousands of distinct CDR3 sequences, around 6.5% seen once; the top ten hold more than 20%. V usage is TRBV11-3 and J usage is TRBJ2-7, with 13 bases that match TRBD2. Sequencing was performed on whole blood, taken at baseline. The TCR sequence derives from an adult who was a healthcare worker with PCR-confirmed SARS-CoV-2 infection or an uninfected control (not recorded which). For the CDR3, the DNA is TGTGCCAGCAGCCCCGGACTAGCGGGGGACGAGCAGTACTTC. Encoded protein: CASSPGLAGDEQYF.